This TCR beta chain was identified during a study of control samples from healthy donors and cancer patients. Germline V gene data show CDR1 as SEHNR and CDR2 as FQNEAQ (reference sequence). Trimming removed 5 bases from V and 0 bases from J, with 10 bases in between. This CDR3 has 14 residues. TCRdb's table, derived via immunoSEQ multiplex PCR, lists solely in-frame clones and lacks some. The sample holds about 94,000 clones, 90% seen once. This chain connects TRBV7-9 to TRBJ1-1, with D unresolved. The receptor was isolated from a woman aged 18 to 35 in good health. Sequencing was done on a sample of blood. CDR3 region: CASSLTGLNTEAFF. The CDR3 nucleotides read TGTGCCAGCAGCCTCACCGGGTTGAACACTGAAGCTTTCTTT.